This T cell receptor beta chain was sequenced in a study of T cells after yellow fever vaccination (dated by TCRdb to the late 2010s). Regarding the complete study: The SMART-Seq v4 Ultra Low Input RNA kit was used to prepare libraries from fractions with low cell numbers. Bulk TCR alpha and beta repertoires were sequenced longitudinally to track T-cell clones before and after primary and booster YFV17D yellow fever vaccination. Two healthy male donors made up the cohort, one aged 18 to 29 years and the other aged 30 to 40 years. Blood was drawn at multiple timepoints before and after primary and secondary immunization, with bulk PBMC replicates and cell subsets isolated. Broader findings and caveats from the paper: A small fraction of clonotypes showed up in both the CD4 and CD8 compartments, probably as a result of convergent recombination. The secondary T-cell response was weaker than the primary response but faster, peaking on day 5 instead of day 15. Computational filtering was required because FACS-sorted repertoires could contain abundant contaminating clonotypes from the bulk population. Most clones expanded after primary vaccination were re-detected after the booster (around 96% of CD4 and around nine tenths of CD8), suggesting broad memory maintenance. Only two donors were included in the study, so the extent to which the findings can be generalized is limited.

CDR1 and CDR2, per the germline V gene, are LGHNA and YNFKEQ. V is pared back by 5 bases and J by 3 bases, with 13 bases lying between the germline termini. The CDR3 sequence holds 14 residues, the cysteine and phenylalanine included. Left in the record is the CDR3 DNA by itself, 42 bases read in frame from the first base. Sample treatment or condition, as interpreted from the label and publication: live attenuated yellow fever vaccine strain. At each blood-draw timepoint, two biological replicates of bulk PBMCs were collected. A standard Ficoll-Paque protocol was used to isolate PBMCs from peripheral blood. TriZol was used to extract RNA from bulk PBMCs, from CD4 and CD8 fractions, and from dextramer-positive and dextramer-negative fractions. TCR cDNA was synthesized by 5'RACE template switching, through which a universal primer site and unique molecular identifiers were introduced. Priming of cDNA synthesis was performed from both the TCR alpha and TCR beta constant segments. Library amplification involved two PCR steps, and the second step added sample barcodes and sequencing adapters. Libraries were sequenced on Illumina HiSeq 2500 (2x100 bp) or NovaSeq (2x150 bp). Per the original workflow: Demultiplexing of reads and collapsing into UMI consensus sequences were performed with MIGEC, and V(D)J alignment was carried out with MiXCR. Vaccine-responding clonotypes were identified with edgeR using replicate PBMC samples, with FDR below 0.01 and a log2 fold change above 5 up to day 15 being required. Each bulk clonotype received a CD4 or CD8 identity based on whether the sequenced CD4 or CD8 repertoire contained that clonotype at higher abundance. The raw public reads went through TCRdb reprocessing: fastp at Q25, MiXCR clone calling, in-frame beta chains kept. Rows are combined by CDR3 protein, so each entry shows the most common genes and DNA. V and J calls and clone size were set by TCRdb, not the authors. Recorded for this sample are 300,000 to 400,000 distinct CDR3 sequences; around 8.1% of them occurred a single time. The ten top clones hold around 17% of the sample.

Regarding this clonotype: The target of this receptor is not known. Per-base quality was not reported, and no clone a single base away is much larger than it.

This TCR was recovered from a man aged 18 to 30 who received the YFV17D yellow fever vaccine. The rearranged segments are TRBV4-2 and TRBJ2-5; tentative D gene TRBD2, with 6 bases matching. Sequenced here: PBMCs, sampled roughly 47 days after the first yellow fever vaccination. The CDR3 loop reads CASSKDGRKETQYF. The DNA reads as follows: TGTGCCAGCAGCAAGGACGGGAGAAAAGAGACCCAGTACTTC.